This T cell receptor beta chain is drawn from a study of T cells after yellow fever vaccination (dated by TCRdb to about 2019). Some background on the complete study: The SMART-Seq v4 Ultra Low Input RNA kit was used to prepare libraries from fractions with low cell numbers. To track T-cell clones before and after primary and booster YFV17D yellow fever vaccination, bulk TCR alpha and beta repertoires were sequenced longitudinally. Two healthy male donors, one aged 18 to 29 and one aged 30 to 39 years, were included in the cohort. Bulk PBMC replicates and cell subsets were isolated from blood drawn at multiple timepoints before and after both primary and secondary immunization.

What the treatment or condition label conveys for this sample: live attenuated yellow fever vaccine strain. At each blood-draw timepoint, two biological replicates of bulk PBMCs were collected. PBMCs were isolated from peripheral blood using a standard Ficoll-Paque protocol. RNA was extracted with TriZol from bulk PBMCs, CD4 and CD8 fractions, and dextramer-positive and dextramer-negative fractions. Here is what the overall study found, with its caveats: Computational filtering was needed because FACS-sorted repertoires could contain abundant contaminating clonotypes from the bulk population. After the booster, most clones that had expanded after primary vaccination were detected again (around 97% of CD4 and about 88% of CD8), suggesting broad maintenance of memory. The study included only a couple of donors, which limits how far the findings can be generalized. A small fraction of clonotypes showed up in both the CD4 and CD8 compartments, probably as a result of convergent recombination. Compared with the primary T-cell response, the secondary T-cell response was weaker but faster, peaking on day 5 rather than day 15.

Measured from the cysteine to the phenylalanine, the CDR3 is 15 residues long. The read is trimmed to its CDR3 DNA, 45 bases read in frame from base 1. V is clipped by 8 bases and J by 0 bases, and the sequence between their germline boundaries is 11 bases long. The germline V gene supplies CDR1 SNHLY and CDR2 FYNNEI. Synthesis of TCR cDNA relied on 5'RACE template switching, a step that introduced a universal primer site along with unique molecular identifiers. cDNA synthesis was primed from both the TCR alpha and TCR beta constant segments. Library amplification used two PCR steps, and the second PCR step added sample barcodes and sequencing adapters. Sequencing of the libraries was done on either Illumina HiSeq 2500 (2x100 bp) or NovaSeq (2x150 bp). Concerning the study's data processing: MIGEC handled demultiplexing of reads and collapsing into UMI consensus sequences, while MiXCR performed V(D)J alignment. Vaccine-responding clonotypes were defined with edgeR using replicate PBMC samples, requiring FDR below 0.01 and a log2 fold change above 5 up to day 15. Each bulk clonotype received a CD4 or CD8 identity based on whether the sequenced CD4 or CD8 repertoire contained that clonotype at higher abundance. TCRdb reanalyzed the raw reads on its own, using fastp at Q25 for trimming and MiXCR for clone calling, and kept in-frame beta chains. Rows matching on CDR3 protein sequence are summarized as one entry with the most common DNA and genes. The V and J calls come from TCRdb's annotation, not from the publication. Here the sample has hundreds of thousands of distinct CDR3 sequences; approximately 10% occur a single time. The top ten constitute 15% to 20% of the sample.

About this clonotype: There is no known antigen for this receptor. No per-base quality is available; no much larger clone lies one base away.

Material: PBMCs, obtained on the day of the first yellow fever vaccination. The source is a man between 18 and 29 years old who received the YFV17D yellow fever vaccine. The rearranged chain carries TRBV2 and TRBJ1-6, with the D gene too uncertain to name. The CDR3 has the sequence CASGSGSSYNSPLHF. The sequenced DNA: TGTGCCAGCGGCTCTGGAAGCTCCTATAATTCACCCCTCCACTTT. Outside the CDR3, residues come from the reference TRBV2 and TRBJ1-6 proteins, so the full variable domain is: EPEVTQTPSHQVTQMGQEVILRCVPISNHLYFYWYRQILGQKVEFLVSFYNNEISEKSEIFDDQFSVERPDGSNFTLKIRSTKLEDSAMYFCASGSGSSYNSPLHFGNGTRLTVT.